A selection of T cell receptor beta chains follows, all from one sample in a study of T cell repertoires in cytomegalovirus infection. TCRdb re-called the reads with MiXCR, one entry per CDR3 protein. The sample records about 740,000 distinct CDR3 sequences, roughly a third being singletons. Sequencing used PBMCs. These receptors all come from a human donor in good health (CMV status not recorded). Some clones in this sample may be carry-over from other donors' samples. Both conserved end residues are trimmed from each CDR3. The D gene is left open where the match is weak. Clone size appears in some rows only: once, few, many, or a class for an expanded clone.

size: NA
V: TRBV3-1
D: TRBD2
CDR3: ASSYLAGGQETQY

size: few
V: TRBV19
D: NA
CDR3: ASRRGSDGYYEQY

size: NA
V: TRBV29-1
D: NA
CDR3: SVRAAPSGNTIY

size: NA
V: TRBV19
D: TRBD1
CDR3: ASSLGQGAGFYEQY

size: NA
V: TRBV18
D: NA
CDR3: ASSPPPQGQQY

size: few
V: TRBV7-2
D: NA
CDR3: ASSRGSGYT

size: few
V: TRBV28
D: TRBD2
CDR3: ASSFRLAGYTQY

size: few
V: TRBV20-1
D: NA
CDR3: SAFPDRSSYNEQF

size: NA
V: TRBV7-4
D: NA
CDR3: ASSLDQEVVNYGYT

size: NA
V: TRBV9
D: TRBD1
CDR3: ASSGAGQGFETQY

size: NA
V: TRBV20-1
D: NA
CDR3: SARDHTAELF

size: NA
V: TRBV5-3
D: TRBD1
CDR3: ASSLGQGVRYEQY

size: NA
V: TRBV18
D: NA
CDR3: ATSRDYSSGNTIY

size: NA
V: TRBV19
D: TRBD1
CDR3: ASSNPGTGDTEAF

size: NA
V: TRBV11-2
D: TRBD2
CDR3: ASSLRGTAGGNKADTQY

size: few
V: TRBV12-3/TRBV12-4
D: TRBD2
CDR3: ASGKRERSDEQF

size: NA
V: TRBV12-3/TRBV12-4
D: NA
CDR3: ASKSSYNSPLH

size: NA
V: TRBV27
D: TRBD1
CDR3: ASRPWDRRTDTQY

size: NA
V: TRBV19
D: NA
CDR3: ASSIGSRSSTDTQY

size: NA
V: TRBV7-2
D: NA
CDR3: AISLDPGVVPV

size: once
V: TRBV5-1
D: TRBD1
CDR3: ASSLVGTGVGWTRETQY

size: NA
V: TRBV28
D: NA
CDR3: ASSKRGGPAPIGTEAF

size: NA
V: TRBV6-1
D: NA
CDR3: ASSEGGWTTNEKLF

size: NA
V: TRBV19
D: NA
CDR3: ASSMVAGNQPQH

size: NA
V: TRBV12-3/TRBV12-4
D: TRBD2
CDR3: ASSWASGTSGANVLT

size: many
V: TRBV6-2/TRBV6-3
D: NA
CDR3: ASSKSGANVLT

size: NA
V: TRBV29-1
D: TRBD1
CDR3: SVEDRGDPYEQY